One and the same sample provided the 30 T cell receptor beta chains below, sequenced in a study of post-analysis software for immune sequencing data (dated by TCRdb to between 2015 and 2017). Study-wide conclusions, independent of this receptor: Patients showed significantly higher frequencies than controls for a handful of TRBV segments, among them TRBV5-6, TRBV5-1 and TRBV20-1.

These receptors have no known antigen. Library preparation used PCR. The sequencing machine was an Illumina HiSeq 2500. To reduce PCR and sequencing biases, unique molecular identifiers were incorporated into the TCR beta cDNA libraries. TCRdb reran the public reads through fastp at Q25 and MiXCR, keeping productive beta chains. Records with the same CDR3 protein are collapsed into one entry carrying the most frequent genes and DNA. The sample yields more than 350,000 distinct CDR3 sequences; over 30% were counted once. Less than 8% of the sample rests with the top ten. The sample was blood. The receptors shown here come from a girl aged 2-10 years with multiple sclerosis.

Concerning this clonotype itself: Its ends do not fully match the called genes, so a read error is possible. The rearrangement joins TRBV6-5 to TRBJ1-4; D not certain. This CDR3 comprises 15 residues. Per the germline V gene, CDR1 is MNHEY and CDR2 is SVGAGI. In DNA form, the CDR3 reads TGTGCCAGCAGTTACTCGCCGTTGCCCGGGGAAAAACGGTTTTTT. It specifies CASSYSPLPGEKRFF.

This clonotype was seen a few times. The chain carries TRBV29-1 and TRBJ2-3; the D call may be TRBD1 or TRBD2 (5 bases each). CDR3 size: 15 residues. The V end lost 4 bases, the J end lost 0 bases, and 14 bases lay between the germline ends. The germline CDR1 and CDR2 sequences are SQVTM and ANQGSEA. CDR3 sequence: CSVAGLGVSTDTQYF. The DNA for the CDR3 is TGCAGCGTTGCAGGATTGGGGGTTAGCACAGATACGCAGTATTTT.

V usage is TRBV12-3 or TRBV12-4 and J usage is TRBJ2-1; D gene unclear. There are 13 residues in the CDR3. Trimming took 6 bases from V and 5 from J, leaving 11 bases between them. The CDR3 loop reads CASRTNEDNEQFF. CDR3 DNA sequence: TGTGCCAGCAGAACAAACGAGGACAATGAGCAGTTCTTC.

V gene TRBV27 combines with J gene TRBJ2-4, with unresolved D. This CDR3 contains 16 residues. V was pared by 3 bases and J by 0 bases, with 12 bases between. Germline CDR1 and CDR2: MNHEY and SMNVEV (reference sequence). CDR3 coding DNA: TGTGCCAGCAGTTTGACGGCAGCACTAGCCAAAAACATTCAGTACTTC. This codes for CASSLTAALAKNIQYF.

The CDR3 loop reads CASSLRVRLSYNEQFF. The CDR3 bases are TGTGCCAGCAGTTTAAGGGTCAGGCTTTCCTACAATGAGCAGTTCTTC. The J gene is TRBJ2-1, the V gene TRBV27; no reliable D call. V lost 2 bases and J 1 base, leaving 12 bases between the germline ends. CDR3 length: 16 residues. Germline CDR1 reads MNHEY; CDR2 reads SMNVEV (reference sequence).

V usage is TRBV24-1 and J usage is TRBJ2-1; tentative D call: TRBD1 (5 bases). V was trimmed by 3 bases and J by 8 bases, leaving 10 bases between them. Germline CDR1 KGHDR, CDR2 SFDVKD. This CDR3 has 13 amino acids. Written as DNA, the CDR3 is TGTGCCACCAGTGATAAGACAGAGGATGAGCAGTTCTTC. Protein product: CATSDKTEDEQFF.

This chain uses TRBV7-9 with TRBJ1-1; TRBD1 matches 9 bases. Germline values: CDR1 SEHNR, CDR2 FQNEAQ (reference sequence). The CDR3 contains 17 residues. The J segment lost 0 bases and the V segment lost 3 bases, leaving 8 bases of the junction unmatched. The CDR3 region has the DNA TGTGCCAGCAGCTTTGTGGGACAGGGCTTAATGAACACTGAAGCTTTCTTT. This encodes CASSFVGQGLMNTEAFF.

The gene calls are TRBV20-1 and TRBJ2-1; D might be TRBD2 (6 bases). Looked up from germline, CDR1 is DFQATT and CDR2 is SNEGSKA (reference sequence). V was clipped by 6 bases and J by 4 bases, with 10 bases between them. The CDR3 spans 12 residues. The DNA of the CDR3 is TGCAGTGCCTTGGGGGGATACAATGAGCAGTTCTTC. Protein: CSALGGYNEQFF.

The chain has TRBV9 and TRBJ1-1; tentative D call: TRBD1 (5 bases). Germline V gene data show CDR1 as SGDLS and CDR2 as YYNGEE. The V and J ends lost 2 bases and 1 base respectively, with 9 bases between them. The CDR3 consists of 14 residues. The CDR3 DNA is TGTGCCAGCAGCGTCTCAGGACAGAACACTGAAGCTTTCTTT. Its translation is CASSVSGQNTEAFF.

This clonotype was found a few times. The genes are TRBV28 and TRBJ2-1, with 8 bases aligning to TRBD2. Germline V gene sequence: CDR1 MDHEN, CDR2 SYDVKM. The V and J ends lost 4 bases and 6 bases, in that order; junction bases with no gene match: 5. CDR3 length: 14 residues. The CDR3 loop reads CASSSRGGLNEQFF. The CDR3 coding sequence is TGTGCCAGCAGTTCACGGGGGGGACTCAATGAGCAGTTCTTC.

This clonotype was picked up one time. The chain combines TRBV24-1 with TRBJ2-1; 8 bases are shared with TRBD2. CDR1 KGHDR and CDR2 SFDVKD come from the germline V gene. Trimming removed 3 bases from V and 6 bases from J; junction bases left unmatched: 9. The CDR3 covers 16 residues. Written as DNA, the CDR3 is TGTGCCACCAGTGATGAAGCCACAGGGACTAGCAATGAGCAGTTCTTC. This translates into CATSDEATGTSNEQFF.

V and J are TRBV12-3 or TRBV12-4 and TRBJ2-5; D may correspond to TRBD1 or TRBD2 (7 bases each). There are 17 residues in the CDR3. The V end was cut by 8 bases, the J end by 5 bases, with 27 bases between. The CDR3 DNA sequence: TGTGCCAGCCTCCCAGGGGGGGTAGGACTTGCGGAGGAGACCCAGTACTTC. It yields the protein CASLPGGVGLAEETQYF.

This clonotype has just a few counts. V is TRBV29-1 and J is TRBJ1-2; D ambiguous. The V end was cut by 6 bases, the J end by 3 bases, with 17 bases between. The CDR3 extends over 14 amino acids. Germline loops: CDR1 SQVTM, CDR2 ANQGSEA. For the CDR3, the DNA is TGCAGCGTCCAAAGGCAGTTCACGTACTATGGCTACACCTTC. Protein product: CSVQRQFTYYGYTF.

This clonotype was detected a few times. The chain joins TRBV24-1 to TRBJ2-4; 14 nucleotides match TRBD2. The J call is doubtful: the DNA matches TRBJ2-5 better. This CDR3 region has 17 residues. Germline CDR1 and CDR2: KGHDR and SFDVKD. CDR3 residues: CATSDPTGLAGGETQYF. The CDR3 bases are TGTGCCACCAGTGATCCCACCGGACTAGCGGGGGGTGAGACCCAGTACTTC.

This chain's CDR3 is CATSRDEGGENYEQYF. DNA of the CDR3: TGTGCCACCAGCAGAGATGAAGGGGGCGAGAACTACGAGCAGTACTTC. The gene calls are TRBV15 and TRBJ2-7; 7 bases are a match to TRBD1. The CDR3 is 16 residues long. V shed 0 bases and J 3 bases; nucleotides not matched to a gene: 8. Germline loops: CDR1 LNHNV, CDR2 YYDKDF (reference sequence).

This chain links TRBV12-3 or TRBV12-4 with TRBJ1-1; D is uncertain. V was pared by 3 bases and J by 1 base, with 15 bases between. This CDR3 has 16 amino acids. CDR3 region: CASSFWALIRNTEAFF. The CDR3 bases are TGTGCCAGCAGTTTCTGGGCCCTAATTCGGAACACTGAAGCTTTCTTT.

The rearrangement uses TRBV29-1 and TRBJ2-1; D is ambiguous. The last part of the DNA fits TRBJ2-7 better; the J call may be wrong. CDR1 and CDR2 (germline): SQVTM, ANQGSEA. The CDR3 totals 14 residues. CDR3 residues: CSVGEISSYNEQYF. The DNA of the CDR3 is TGCAGCGTCGGAGAGATAAGCTCCTACAATGAGCAGTACTTC.

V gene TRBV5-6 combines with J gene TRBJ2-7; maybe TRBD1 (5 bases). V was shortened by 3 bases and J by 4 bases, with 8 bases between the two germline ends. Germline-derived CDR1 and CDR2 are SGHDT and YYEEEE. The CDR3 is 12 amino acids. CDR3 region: CASSWGFYEQYF. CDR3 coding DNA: TGTGCCAGCAGCTGGGGCTTTTACGAGCAGTACTTC.

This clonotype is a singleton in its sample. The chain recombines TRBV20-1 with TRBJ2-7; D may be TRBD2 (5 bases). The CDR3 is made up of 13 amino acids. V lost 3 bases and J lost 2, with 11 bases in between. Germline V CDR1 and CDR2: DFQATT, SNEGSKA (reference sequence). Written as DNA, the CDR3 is TGCAGTGCTAGGGCTCGGGATGCCTACGAGCAGTACTTC. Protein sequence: CSARARDAYEQYF.

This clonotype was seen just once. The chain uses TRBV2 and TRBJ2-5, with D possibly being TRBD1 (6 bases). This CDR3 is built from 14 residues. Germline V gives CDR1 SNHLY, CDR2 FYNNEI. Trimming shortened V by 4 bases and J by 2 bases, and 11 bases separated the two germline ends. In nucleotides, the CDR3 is TGTGCCAGCAGTGGTGATCAGGGGCAAGAGACCCAGTACTTC. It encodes CASSGDQGQETQYF.

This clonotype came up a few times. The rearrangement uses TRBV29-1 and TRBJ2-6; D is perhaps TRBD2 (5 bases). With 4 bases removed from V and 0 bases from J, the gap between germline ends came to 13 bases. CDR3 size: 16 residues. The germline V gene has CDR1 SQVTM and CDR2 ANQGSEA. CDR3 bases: TGCAGCGTTGCTCGGGATACTACCTCTGGGGCCAACGTCCTGACTTTC. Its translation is CSVARDTTSGANVLTF.

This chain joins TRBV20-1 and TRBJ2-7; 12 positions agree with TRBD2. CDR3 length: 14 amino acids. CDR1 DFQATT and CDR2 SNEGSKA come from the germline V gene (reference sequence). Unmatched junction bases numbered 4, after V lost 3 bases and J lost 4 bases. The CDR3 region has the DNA TGCAGTGCTAGTACTAGCGGGAGGACGTACGAGCAGTACTTC. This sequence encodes CSASTSGRTYEQYF.

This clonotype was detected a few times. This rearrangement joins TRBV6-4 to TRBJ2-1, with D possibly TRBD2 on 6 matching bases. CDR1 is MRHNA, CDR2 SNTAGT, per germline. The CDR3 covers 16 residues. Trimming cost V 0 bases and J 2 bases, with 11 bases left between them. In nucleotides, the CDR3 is TGTGCCAGCAGTGACTCACCCGCGGGAACCTACAATGAGCAGTTCTTC. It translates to CASSDSPAGTYNEQFF.

Here the CDR3 DNA reads TGTGCCAGTAGTACCCGACAGGGTCCAACTAATGAAAAACTGTTTTTT. It yields the protein CASSTRQGPTNEKLFF. The chain couples TRBV19 to TRBJ1-4; 7 positions agree with TRBD1. The length of the CDR3 is 16 residues. Germline CDR1 is LNHDA and CDR2 is SQIVND (reference sequence). J was trimmed by 0 bases and V by 4 bases; bases with no gene match: 5.

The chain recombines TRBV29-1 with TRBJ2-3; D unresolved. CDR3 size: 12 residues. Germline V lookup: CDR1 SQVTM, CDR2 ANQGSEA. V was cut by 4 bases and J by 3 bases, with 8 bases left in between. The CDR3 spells CSVVLVTDTQYF. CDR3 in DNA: TGCAGCGTTGTTCTGGTAACAGATACGCAGTATTTT.

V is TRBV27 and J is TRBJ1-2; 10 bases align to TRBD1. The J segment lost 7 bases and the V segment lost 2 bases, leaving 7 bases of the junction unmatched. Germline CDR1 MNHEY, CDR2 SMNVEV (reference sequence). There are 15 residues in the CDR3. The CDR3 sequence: CASSLGTGDFGGYTF. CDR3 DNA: TGTGCCAGCAGTTTAGGGACAGGGGATTTTGGTGGCTACACCTTC.

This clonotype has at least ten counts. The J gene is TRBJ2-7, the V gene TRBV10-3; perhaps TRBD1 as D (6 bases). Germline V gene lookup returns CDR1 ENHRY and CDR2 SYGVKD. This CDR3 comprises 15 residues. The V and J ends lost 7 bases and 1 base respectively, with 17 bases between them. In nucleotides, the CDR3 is TGTGCCATCACGGTGACCTACCAGGGGTCCTACGAGCAGTACTTC. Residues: CAITVTYQGSYEQYF.

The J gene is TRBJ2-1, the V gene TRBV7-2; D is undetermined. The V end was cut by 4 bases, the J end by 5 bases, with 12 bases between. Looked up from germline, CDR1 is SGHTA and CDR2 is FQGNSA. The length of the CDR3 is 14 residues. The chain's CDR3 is CASSWGVGNNEQFF. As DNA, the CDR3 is TGTGCCAGCAGCTGGGGTGTAGGAAACAATGAGCAGTTCTTC. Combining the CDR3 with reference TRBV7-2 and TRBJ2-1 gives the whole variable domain GAGVSQSPSNKVTEKGKDVELRCDPISGHTALYWYRQSLGQGLEFLIYFQGNSAPDKSGLPSDRFSAERTGGSVSTLTIQRTQQEDSAVYLCASSWGVGNNEQFFGPGTRLTVL.

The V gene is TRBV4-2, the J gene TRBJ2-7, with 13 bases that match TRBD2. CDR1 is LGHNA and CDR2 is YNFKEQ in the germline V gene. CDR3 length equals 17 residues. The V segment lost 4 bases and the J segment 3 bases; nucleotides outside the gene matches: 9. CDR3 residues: CASSPRTSGRKGYEQYF. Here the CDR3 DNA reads TGTGCCAGCAGCCCTAGGACTAGCGGGAGAAAAGGCTACGAGCAGTACTTC.

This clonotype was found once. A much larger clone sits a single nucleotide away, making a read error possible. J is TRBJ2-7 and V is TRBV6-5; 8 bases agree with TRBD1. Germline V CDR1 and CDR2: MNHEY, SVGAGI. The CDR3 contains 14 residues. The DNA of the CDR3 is TGTGCCGGCAGCTCGGACAGGGCGACGGGGGAGCAGTACTTC. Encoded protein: CAGSSDRATGEQYF.